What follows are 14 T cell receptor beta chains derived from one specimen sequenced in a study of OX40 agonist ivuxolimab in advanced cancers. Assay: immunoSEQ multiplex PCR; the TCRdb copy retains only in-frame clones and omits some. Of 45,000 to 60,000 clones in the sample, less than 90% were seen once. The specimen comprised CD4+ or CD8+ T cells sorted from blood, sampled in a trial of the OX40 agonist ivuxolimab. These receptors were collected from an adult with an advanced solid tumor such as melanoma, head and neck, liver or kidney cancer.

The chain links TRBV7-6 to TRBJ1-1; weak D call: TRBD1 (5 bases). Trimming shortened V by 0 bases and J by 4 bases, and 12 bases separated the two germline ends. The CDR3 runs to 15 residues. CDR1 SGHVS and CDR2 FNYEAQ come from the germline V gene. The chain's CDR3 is CASSLARGSGTEAFF. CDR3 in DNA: TGTGCCAGCAGCTTAGCACGGGGGTCAGGCACTGAAGCTTTCTTT.

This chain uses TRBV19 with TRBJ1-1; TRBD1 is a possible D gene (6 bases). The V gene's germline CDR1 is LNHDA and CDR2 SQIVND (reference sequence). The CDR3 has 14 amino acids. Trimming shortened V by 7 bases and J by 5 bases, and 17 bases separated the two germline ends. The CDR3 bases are TGTGCCAGTACCGAGGCGACAGGTAGGACTGAAGCTTTCTTT. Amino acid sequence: CASTEATGRTEAFF. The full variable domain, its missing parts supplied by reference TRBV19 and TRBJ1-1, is DGGITQSPKYLFRKEGQNVTLSCEQNLNHDAMYWYRQDPGQGLRLIYYSQIVNDFQKGDIAEGYSVSREKKESFPLTVTSAQKNPTAFYLCASTEATGRTEAFFGQGTRLTVV.

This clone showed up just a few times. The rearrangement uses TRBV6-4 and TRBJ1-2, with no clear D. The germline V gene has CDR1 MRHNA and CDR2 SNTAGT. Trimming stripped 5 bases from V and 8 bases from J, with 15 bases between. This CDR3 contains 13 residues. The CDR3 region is CASSPGRDTGYTF. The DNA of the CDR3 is TGTGCCAGCAGTCCGGGCAGAGATACGGGCTACACCTTC.

The CDR3: CASSVEGGLGPSSYEQYF. DNA of the CDR3: TGTGCCAGCAGCGTAGAGGGGGGGTTGGGGCCCTCCTCCTACGAGCAGTACTTC. This chain uses TRBV9 with TRBJ2-7; D might be TRBD2 (7 bases). The length of the CDR3 is 18 residues. Germline assignment: CDR1 SGDLS and CDR2 YYNGEE. V was clipped by 0 bases and J by 0 bases, with 19 bases between them.

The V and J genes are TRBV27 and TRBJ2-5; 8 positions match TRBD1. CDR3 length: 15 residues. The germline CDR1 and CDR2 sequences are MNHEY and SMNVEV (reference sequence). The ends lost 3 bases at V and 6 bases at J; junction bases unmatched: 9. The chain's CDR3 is CASSLRWTGRQTQYF. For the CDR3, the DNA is TGTGCCAGCAGTTTGAGGTGGACAGGGCGGCAGACCCAGTACTTC.

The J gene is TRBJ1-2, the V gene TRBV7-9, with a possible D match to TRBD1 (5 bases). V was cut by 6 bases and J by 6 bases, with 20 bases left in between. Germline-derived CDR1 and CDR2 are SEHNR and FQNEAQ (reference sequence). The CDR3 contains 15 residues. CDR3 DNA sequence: TGTGCCAGCAGTACACAGGTTCCCCTCGGGGATGGCTACACCTTC. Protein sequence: CASSTQVPLGDGYTF.

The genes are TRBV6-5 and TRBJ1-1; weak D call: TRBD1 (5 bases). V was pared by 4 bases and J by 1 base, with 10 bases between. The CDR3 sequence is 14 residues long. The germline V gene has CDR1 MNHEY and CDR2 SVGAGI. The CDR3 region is CASSLGVTNTEAFF. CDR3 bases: TGTGCCAGCAGTTTAGGGGTAACGAACACTGAAGCTTTCTTT.

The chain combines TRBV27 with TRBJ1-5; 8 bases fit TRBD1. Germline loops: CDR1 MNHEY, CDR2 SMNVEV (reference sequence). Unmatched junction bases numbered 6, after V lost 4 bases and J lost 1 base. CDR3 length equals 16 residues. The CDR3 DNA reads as TGTGCCAGCAGTTCCAGGGGGCTGATAAGCAATCAGCCCCAGCATTTT. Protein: CASSSRGLISNQPQHF.

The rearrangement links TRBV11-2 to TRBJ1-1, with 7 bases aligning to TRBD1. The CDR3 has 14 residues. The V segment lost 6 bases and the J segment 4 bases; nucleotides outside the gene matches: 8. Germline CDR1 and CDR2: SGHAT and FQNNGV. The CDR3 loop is CASRPNRGSTEAFF. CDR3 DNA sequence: TGTGCCAGCAGGCCAAACAGGGGATCCACTGAAGCTTTCTTT.

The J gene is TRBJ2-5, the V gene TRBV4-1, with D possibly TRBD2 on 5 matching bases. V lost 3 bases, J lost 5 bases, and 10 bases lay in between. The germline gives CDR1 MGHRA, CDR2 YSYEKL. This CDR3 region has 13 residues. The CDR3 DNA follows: TGCGCCAGCAGCCATTGGAGAGGGGAGACCCAGTACTTC. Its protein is CASSHWRGETQYF.

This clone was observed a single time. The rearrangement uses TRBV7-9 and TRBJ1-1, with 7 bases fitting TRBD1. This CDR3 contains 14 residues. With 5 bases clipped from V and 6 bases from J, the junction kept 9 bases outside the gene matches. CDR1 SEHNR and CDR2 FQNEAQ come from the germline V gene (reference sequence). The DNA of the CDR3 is TGTGCCAGCAGCCCTGGACAGGTTGACGCTGAAGCTTTCTTT. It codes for CASSPGQVDAEAFF. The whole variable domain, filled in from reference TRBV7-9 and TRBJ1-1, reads DTGVSQNPRHKITKRGQNVTFRCDPISEHNRLYWYRQTLGQGPEFLTYFQNEAQLEKSRLLSDRFSAERPKGSFSTLEIQRTEQGDSAMYLCASSPGQVDAEAFFGQGTRLTVV.

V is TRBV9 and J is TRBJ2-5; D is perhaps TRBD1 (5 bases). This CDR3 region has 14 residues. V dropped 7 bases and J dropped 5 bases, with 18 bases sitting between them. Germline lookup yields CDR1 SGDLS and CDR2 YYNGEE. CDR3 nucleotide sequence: TGTGCCAGCTCTACCCCTCGTAGGGGCGAGACCCAGTACTTC. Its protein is CASSTPRRGETQYF.

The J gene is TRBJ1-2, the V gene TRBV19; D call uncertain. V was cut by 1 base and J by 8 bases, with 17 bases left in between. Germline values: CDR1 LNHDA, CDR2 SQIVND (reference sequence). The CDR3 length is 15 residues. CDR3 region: CASSIVDGPSAGYTF. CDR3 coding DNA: TGTGCCAGTAGTATAGTAGACGGGCCCTCCGCCGGCTACACCTTC.

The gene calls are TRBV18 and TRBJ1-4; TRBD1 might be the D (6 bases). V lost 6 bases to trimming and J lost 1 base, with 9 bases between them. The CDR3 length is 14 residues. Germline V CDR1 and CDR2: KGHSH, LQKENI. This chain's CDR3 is CASSPDRTNEKLFF. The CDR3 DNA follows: TGTGCCAGCTCCCCGGACAGAACTAATGAAAAACTGTTTTTT.